These 9 T cell receptor beta chains were sequenced from one sample in a study of blood T cells in healthy people across ages. For the second PCR, which ran for 7 to 11 cycles, a sample-barcoded 5' primer and a J-beta primer mix were used. TCRdb ran MiXCR on the 5' RACE reads and lists one entry per CDR3 protein. This sample has approximately 810,000 distinct CDR3 sequences, with about 30% found just once. The specimen sequenced was blood. The receptors were sampled from a woman older than 75 in good health.

This clonotype was seen at least ten times. The rearrangement links TRBV20-1 to TRBJ1-6; D unresolved. The CDR3 is made up of 14 amino acids. Germline V CDR1 and CDR2: DFQATT, SNEGSKA (reference sequence). The ends were cut back, 3 bases at V and 3 bases at J, with 9 bases in the middle. The CDR3 nucleotides read TGCAGTGCTAGGGAGGGCCGCTATAATTCACCCCTCCACTTT. It encodes CSAREGRYNSPLHF.

This clonotype has at least ten counts. This sequence joins TRBV12-3 or TRBV12-4 and TRBJ2-3, with 7 bases lining up with TRBD2. The CDR3 consists of 14 residues. V was clipped by 8 bases and J by 6 bases; unmatched bases: 11. The CDR3 is CASLKVAGVDTQYF. CDR3 sequence (DNA): TGTGCCAGCCTTAAGGTGGCGGGGGTGGATACGCAGTATTTT.

This clonotype has ten or more counts. In DNA, the CDR3 is TGTGCCAGCAGAACAGGGACAGATACGCAGTATTTT. Translation gives CASRTGTDTQYF. The V gene is TRBV6-2 or TRBV6-3, the J gene TRBJ2-3, with a weak D call TRBD1 (6 bases). V was pared by 6 bases and J by 3 bases, with 7 bases between. This CDR3 comprises 12 residues. Germline CDR1 reads MNHEY; CDR2 reads SVGEGT.

The rearrangement links TRBV12-3 or TRBV12-4 to TRBJ1-2; no firm D call. The CDR3 is made up of 14 amino acids. V shed 3 bases and J shed 2 bases, with 10 bases lying between them. Here the CDR3 reads CASSLRALNYGYTF. In DNA form, the CDR3 reads TGTGCCAGCAGTTTGAGGGCCCTGAACTATGGCTACACCTTC.

CDR3 sequence (DNA): TGTGCCAGCAGCCGATCGGCGGTAACTAGCACAGATACGCAGTATTTT. It specifies CASSRSAVTSTDTQYF. The chain joins TRBV7-2 to TRBJ2-3; D unclear. CDR3 length: 16 amino acids. Germline V lookup: CDR1 SGHTA, CDR2 FQGNSA. Trimming cost V 5 bases and J 0 bases, with 15 bases left between them.

The chain carries TRBV15 and TRBJ1-4; D is perhaps TRBD1 (6 bases). Trimming pared 7 bases from V and 5 bases from J, leaving 14 bases between. Germline V gene data show CDR1 as LNHNV and CDR2 as YYDKDF (reference sequence). The CDR3 loop spans 14 amino acids. The CDR3 sequence is CATTAGGSNEKLFF. CDR3 coding DNA: TGTGCCACCACGGCGGGGGGCAGCAATGAAAAACTGTTTTTT.

The chain carries TRBV7-2 and TRBJ2-7, with 10 positions matching TRBD2. This CDR3 is 16 amino acids long. The germline V gene encodes CDR1 SGHTA and CDR2 FQGNSA. V lost 3 bases to trimming and J lost 10 bases; unmatched junction nucleotides: 15. DNA of the CDR3: TGTGCCAGCAGCTTGCCCCCAGCGGGGGGGCTGGACACCCAGTACTTC. Translating gives CASSLPPAGGLDTQYF.

The J gene is TRBJ2-7, the V gene TRBV5-5; D remains unclear. The J call may not be correct, given that the DNA end is closer to TRBJ2-5. CDR3 size: 14 residues. Germline V gene sequence: CDR1 SGHKS, CDR2 YYEKEE (reference sequence). CDR3 coding DNA: TGTGCCAGCAGCCCTTGGACGGTTCAAGAGACCCAGTACTTC. It encodes CASSPWTVQETQYF.

The rearrangement links TRBV3-1 to TRBJ1-2, with 8 bases matching TRBD1. After removal of 5 bases from V and 9 bases from J, the junction contained 14 bases not matched to a gene. CDR3 length equals 15 residues. CDR1 and CDR2 from the germline V gene are LGHDT and YNNKEL (reference sequence). CDR3 sequence reads: CASSYNVDRAASYTF. In DNA form, the CDR3 reads TGTGCCAGCAGCTATAATGTGGACAGGGCGGCGAGCTACACCTTC. The full variable domain, with the rest looked up from reference TRBV3-1 and TRBJ1-2, is DTAVSQTPKYLVTQMGNDKSIKCEQNLGHDTMYWYKQDSKKFLKIMFSYNNKELIINETVPNRFSPKSPDKAHLNLHINSLELGDSAVYFCASSYNVDRAASYTFGSGTRLTVV.